This T cell receptor (beta chain) was retrieved from a study of T cells in localized non-small cell lung cancer. The V gene's germline CDR1 is MNHNY and CDR2 SVGAGI (reference sequence). The junction had 4 bases not matched to a gene; V was cut back by 6 bases and J by 0 bases. This CDR3 has 14 amino acids. Using immunoSEQ multiplex PCR, the repertoire was profiled, and TCRdb retains in-frame clones only, with some absent. Of over 25,000 clones in the sample, 87% were seen once. V usage is TRBV6-6 and J usage is TRBJ2-7; 8 bases map to TRBD1. The clonotype comes from a male donor older than 55 with stage I lung adenocarcinoma. The starting material was peripheral blood, obtained before any cancer treatment. CDR3 protein: CASRRGQDSYEQYF. DNA of the CDR3: TGTGCCAGCAGACGGGGACAGGACTCCTACGAGCAGTACTTC.